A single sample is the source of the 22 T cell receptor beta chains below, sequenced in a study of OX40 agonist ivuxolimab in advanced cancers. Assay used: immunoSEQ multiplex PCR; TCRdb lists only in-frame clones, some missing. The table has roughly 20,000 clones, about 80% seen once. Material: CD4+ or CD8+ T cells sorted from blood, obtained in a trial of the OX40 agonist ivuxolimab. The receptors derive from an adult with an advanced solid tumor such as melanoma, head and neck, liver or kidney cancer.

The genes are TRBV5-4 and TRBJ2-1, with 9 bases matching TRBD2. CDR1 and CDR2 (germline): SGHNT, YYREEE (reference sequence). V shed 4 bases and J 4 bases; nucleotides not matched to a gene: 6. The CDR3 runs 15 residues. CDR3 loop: CASSRGGAEYNEQFF. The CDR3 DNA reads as TGTGCCAGCAGCCGCGGGGGGGCGGAGTACAATGAGCAGTTCTTC.

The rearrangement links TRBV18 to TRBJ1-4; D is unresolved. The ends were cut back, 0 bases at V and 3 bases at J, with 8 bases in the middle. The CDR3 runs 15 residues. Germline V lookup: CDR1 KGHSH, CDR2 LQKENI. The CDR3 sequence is CASSPPRGANEKLFF. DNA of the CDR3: TGTGCCAGCTCACCACCCCGCGGGGCTAATGAAAAACTGTTTTTT.

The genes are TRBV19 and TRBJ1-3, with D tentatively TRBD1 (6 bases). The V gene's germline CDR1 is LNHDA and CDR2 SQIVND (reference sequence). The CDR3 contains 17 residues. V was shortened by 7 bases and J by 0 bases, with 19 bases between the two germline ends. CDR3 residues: CASTILGHSISGNTIYF. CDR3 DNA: TGTGCCAGTACCATTCTGGGACATTCTATCTCTGGAAACACCATATATTTT.

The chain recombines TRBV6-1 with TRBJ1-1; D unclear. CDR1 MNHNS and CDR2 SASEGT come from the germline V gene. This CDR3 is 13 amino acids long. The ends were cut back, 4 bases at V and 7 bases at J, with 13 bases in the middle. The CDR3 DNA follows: TGTGCCAGCAGTGGGTACCGACTTGTTGAAGCTTTCTTT. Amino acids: CASSGYRLVEAFF.

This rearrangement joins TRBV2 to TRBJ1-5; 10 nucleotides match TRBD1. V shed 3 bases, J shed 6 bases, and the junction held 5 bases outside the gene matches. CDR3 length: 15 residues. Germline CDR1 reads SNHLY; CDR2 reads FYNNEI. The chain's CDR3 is CASSDRDRGSQPQHF. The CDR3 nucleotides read TGTGCCAGCAGTGATAGGGACAGGGGAAGTCAGCCCCAGCATTTT.

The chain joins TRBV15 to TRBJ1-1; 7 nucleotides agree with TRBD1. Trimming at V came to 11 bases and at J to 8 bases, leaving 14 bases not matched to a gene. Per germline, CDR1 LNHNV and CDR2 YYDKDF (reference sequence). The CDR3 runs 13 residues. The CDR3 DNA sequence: TGTGCCGCAAGCCCTGGACAGGTCAGGGAAGCTTTCTTT. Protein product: CAASPGQVREAFF.

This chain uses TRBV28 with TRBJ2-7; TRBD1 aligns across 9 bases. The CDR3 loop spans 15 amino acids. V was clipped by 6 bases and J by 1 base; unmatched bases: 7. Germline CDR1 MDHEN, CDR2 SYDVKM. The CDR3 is CASSHGGTGSYEQYF. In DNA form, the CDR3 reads TGTGCCAGCAGCCACGGGGGGACAGGGTCCTACGAGCAGTACTTC.

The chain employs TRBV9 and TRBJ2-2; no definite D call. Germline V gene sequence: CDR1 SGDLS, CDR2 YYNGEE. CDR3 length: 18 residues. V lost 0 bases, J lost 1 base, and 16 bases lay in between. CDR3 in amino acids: CASSVAGSPRQNTGELFF. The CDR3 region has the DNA TGTGCCAGCAGCGTAGCTGGGTCACCCAGACAGAACACCGGGGAGCTGTTTTTT.

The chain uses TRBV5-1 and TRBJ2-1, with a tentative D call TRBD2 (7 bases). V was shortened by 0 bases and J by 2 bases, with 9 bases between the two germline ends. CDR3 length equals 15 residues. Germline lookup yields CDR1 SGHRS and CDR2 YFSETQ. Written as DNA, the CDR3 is TGCGCCAGCAGCTTGGACGGGGGGCCCTACAATGAGCAGTTCTTC. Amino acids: CASSLDGGPYNEQFF.

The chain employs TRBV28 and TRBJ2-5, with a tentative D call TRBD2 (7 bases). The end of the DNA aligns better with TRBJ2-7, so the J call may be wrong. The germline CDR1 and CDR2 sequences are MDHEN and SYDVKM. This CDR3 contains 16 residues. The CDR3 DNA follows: TGTGCCAGCAGTTTTGGAGGCCCCCTGAGGGGGGGCGAGCAGTACTTC. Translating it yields CASSFGGPLRGGEQYF.

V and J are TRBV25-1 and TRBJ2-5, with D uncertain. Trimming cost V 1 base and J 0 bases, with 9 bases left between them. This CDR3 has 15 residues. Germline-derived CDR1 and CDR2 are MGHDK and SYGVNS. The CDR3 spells CASSEWNSYQETQYF. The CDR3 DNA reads TGTGCCAGCAGTGAATGGAACAGCTACCAAGAGACCCAGTACTTC.

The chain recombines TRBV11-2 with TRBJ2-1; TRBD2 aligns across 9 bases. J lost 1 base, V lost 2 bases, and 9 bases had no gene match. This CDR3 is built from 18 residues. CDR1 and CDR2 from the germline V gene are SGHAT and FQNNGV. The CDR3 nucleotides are TGTGCCAGCAGCTTACGTGCCGTTAGCGGGGGATCCTACAATGAGCAGTTCTTC. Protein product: CASSLRAVSGGSYNEQFF.

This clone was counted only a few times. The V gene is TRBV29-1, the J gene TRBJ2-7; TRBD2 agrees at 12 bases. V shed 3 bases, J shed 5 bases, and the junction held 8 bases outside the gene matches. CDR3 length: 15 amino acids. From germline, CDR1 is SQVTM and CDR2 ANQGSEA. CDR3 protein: CSVEGGLAGTNEQYF. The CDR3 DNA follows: TGCAGCGTTGAGGGAGGACTAGCGGGAACCAACGAGCAGTACTTC.

Here the CDR3 reads CASSYSNEQFF. The CDR3 DNA is TGTGCCAGCAGTTACTCCAATGAGCAGTTCTTC. This sequence joins TRBV6-6 and TRBJ2-1; D call uncertain. In germline, CDR1 is MNHNY, CDR2 SVGAGI (reference sequence). CDR3 length equals 11 residues. V was trimmed by 0 bases and J by 6 bases, leaving 0 bases between them.

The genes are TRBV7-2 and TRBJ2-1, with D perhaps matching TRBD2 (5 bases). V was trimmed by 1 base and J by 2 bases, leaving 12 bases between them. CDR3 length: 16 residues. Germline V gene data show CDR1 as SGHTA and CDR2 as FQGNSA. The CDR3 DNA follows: TGTGCCAGCAGCTTAGGAGGACTCCTGGCCTACAATGAGCAGTTCTTC. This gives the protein CASSLGGLLAYNEQFF.

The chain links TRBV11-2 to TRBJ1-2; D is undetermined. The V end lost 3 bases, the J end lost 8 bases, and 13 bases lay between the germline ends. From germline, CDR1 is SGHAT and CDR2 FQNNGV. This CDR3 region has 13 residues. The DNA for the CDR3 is TGTGCCAGCAGCTTTGACGAGGTGGCGGGCTACACCTTC. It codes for CASSFDEVAGYTF.

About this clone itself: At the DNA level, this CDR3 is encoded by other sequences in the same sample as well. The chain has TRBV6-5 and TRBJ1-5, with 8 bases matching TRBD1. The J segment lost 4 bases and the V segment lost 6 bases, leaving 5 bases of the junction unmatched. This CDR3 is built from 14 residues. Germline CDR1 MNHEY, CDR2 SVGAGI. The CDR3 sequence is CASSPGQGNQPQHF. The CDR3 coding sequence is TGTGCCAGCAGCCCAGGACAGGGAAATCAGCCCCAGCATTTT.

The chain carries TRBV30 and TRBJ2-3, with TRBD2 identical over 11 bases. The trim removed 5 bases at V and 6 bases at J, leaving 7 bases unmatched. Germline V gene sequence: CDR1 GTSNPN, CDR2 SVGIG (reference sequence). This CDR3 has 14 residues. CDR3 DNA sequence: TGTGCCTGGCGAGCCCTAGCGGGAGGCGATACGCAGTATTTT. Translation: CAWRALAGGDTQYF.

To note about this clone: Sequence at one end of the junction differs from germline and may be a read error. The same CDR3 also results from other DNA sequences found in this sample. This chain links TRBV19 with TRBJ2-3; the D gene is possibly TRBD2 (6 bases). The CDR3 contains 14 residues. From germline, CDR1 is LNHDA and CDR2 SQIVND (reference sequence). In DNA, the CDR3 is TGCGCCAGTACGGACGGGACTAGCACAGATACGCAGTATTTT. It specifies CASTDGTSTDTQYF.

The CDR3 here is CASSSTVNYGYTF. In DNA form, the CDR3 reads TGTGCCAGCAGCTCGACAGTGAACTATGGCTACACCTTC. The chain is built from TRBV11-2 and TRBJ1-2; D is perhaps TRBD1 (5 bases). This CDR3 spans 13 amino acids. V lost 4 bases and J lost 2, with 8 bases in between. Germline lookup yields CDR1 SGHAT and CDR2 FQNNGV. The variable domain in full, completed from reference TRBV11-2 and TRBJ1-2, reads EAGVAQSPRYKIIEKRQSVAFWCNPISGHATLYWYQQILGQGPKLLIQFQNNGVVDDSQLPKDRFSAERLKGVDSTLKIQPAKLEDSAVYLCASSSTVNYGYTFGSGTRLTVV.

CDR3 nucleotide sequence: TGTGCCAGCAGTATTTTGACAGGGGGGGATTACAATGAGCAGTTCTTC. Its protein is CASSILTGGDYNEQFF. V usage is TRBV5-6 and J usage is TRBJ2-1; 9 nucleotides align to TRBD1. J gave up 4 bases and V 5 bases, and 10 bases lay outside the gene matches. CDR3 length: 16 amino acids. Germline CDR1 and CDR2: SGHDT and YYEEEE.

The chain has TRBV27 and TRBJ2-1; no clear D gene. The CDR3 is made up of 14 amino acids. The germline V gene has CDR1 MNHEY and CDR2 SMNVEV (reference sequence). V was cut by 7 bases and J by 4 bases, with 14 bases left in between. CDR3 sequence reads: CASTGRNTYNEQFF. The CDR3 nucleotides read TGTGCCAGCACTGGGCGGAACACATACAATGAGCAGTTCTTC.